The rows below give T cell receptor beta chains drawn from one sample of a study of blood T cell repertoires in COVID-19. The table came from immunoSEQ multiplex PCR; TCRdb's copy has only in-frame clones and leaves some out. The sample carries under 150,000 clones, roughly three quarters recorded once. The specimen sequenced was peripheral blood. The receptors originated from a man aged 50 to 59 with active or convalescent COVID-19. CDR3s include the opening cysteine and the closing phenylalanine or tryptophan. The order of the fields is D gene, V gene, clone size, J gene, CDR3 DNA, CDR3 protein. The D gene is left open where the match is weak. Clone size appears in some rows only: once, few, many, or a class for an expanded clone.

D: TRBD1
V: TRBV10-3
size: .
J: TRBJ2-1
DNA: TGTGCCACCGCCGGGACAGGGGGACCCAATGAGCAGTTCTTC
CDR3: CATAGTGGPNEQFF

D: .
V: TRBV13
size: .
J: TRBJ2-1
DNA: TGTGCCAGCAGCCCCGACAGCTACAATGAGCAGTTCTTC
CDR3: CASSPDSYNEQFF

D: TRBD2
V: TRBV5-1
size: .
J: TRBJ2-3
DNA: TGCGCCAGCAGAAGCCGGGACTACTTCACAGATACGCAGTATTTT
CDR3: CASRSRDYFTDTQYF

D: .
V: TRBV28
size: .
J: TRBJ1-1
DNA: TGTGCCAGCACCTCCTACTATCCCACTGAAGCTTTCTTT
CDR3: CASTSYYPTEAFF

D: TRBD1
V: TRBV27
size: .
J: TRBJ2-1
DNA: TGTGCCAGCCGGCTACAGGGGGCGTATGAGCAGTTCTTC
CDR3: CASRLQGAYEQFF

D: .
V: TRBV6-5
size: many
J: TRBJ1-6
DNA: TGTGCCAGCAGTTACTGGAGCTCCTATAATTCACCCCTCCACTTT
CDR3: CASSYWSSYNSPLHF

D: TRBD2
V: TRBV28
size: .
J: TRBJ2-3
DNA: TGTGCCAGCACCCCCGGGACTAGCGGGAGCATCCGCACAGATACGCAGTATTTT
CDR3: CASTPGTSGSIRTDTQYF

D: .
V: TRBV7-2
size: .
J: TRBJ2-3
DNA: TGTGCCAGCAGCACCACTCTCACAGATACGCAGTATTTT
CDR3: CASSTTLTDTQYF

D: TRBD1
V: TRBV18
size: .
J: TRBJ2-1
DNA: TGTGCCAGCTCACCCCGGGACAGGGGATACAATGAGCAGTTCTTC
CDR3: CASSPRDRGYNEQFF

D: TRBD1
V: TRBV9
size: .
J: TRBJ2-7
DNA: TGTGCCAGCAGCGTAGGGGACAGGGGGCCCGAGCAGTACTTC
CDR3: CASSVGDRGPEQYF

D: .
V: TRBV19
size: once
J: TRBJ2-7
DNA: TGTGCCAGTAGTCCCTCGGGATCCTACGAGCAGTACTTC
CDR3: CASSPSGSYEQYF

D: .
V: TRBV19
size: .
J: TRBJ1-2
DNA: TGTGCCAGTACCCTCGACAGGAGCCACTATGGCTACACCTTC
CDR3: CASTLDRSHYGYTF

D: .
V: TRBV28
size: .
J: TRBJ1-5
DNA: TGTGCCAGCAGGGGGGGTGGTTGGGTCCAGCCCCAGCATTTT
CDR3: CASRGGGWVQPQHF

D: TRBD2
V: TRBV7-3
size: .
J: TRBJ2-7
DNA: TGTGCCAGCAGCTTATTATTAGCGGGGTCCTACGAGCAGTACTTC
CDR3: CASSLLLAGSYEQYF

D: .
V: TRBV7-9
size: .
J: TRBJ1-1
DNA: TGTGCCAGCAGCTCCCGGACAGCCCAGGACACTGAAGCTTTCTTT
CDR3: CASSSRTAQDTEAFF

D: .
V: TRBV29-1
size: .
J: TRBJ2-7
DNA: TGCAGCGTTGGAAAGCGGAGAGATTACGAGCAGTACTTC
CDR3: CSVGKRRDYEQYF

D: .
V: TRBV11-3
size: .
J: TRBJ2-7
DNA: TGTGCCAGCAGCTTAGATACAACCTACGAGCAGTACTTC
CDR3: CASSLDTTYEQYF

D: .
V: TRBV5-8
size: .
J: TRBJ2-1
DNA: TGTGCCAGCAGCCAGGGGGGTAGCTCCTACAATGAGCAGTTCTTC
CDR3: CASSQGGSSYNEQFF

D: .
V: TRBV18
size: .
J: TRBJ1-5
DNA: TGTGCCAGTGCCACCCAGGATGATCAGCCCCAGCATTTT
CDR3: CASATQDDQPQHF

D: .
V: TRBV9
size: few
J: TRBJ1-2
DNA: TGTGCCAGCAGCGCTTACACTGGGGCCGGCAACTATGGCTACACCTTC
CDR3: CASSAYTGAGNYGYTF